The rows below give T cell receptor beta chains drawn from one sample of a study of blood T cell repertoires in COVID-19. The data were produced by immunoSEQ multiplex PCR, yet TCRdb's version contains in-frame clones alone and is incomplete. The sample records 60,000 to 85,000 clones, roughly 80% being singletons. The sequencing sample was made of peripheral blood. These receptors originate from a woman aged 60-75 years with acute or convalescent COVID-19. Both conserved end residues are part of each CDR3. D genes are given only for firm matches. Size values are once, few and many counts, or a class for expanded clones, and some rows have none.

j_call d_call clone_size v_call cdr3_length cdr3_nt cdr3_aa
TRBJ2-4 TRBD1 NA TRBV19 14 TGTGCCAGTAGTATAACCCAGGGGGCAAACATTCAGTACTTC CASSITQGANIQYF
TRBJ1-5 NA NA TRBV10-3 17 TGTGCCATCAGTGACCCCGGACAGTGGGTTAGCAATCAGCCCCAGCATTTT CAISDPGQWVSNQPQHF
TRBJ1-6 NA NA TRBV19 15 TGTGCCAGCGCAGGGCCCAGCTCCTATAATTCACCCCTCCACTTT CASAGPSSYNSPLHF
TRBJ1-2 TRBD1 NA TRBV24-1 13 TGTGCCACCAGTGATTGGGACAGCCATGGCTACACCTTC CATSDWDSHGYTF
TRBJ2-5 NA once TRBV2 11 TGTGCCAGCAGTGATGGCGGGACCCAGTACTTC CASSDGGTQYF
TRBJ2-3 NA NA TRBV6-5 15 TGTGCCAGCAGTAGGGCGGGACGCGAGACAGATACGCAGTATTTT CASSRAGRETDTQYF
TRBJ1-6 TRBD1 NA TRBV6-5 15 TGTGCCAGCAGCCGCGCCAGGGGGTCCAATTCACCCCTCCACTTT CASSRARGSNSPLHF
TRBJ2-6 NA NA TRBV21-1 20 TGTGCCAGCAGCAAAAACCAGACAGGGGGCGACTTAATAGGGGCCAACGTCCTGACTTTC CASSKNQTGGDLIGANVLTF
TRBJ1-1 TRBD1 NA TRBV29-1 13 TGCAGCGTAGCCGGGACAGCGAACACTGAAGCTTTCTTT CSVAGTANTEAFF
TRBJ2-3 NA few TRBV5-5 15 TGTGCCAGCAGCTTAAGAGGCTATAGCACAGATACGCAGTATTTT CASSLRGYSTDTQYF
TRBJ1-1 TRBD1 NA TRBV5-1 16 TGCGCCAGCAGCTTAGAATTACAGGGGCTGGGCACTGAAGCTTTCTTT CASSLELQGLGTEAFF
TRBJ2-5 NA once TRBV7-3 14 TGTGCCAGCAGCCAGGGGGGTCAACCGGAGACCCAGTACTTC CASSQGGQPETQYF
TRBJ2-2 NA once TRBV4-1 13 TGCGCCAGCAGTAGGGGGTCCACCGGGGAGCTGTTTTTT CASSRGSTGELFF
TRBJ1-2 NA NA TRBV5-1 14 TGCGCCAGCAGCTTGGGGGGGCGACAGGATGGCTACACCTTC CASSLGGRQDGYTF
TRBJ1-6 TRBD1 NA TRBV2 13 TGTGCCAGCAGGGGACAGCTAAATTCACCCCTCCACTTT CASRGQLNSPLHF
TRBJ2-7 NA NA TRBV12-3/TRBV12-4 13 TGTGCCAGCAGTTTAACAGGTTCCTACGAGCAGTACTTC CASSLTGSYEQYF
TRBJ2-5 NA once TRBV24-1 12 TGTGCCACCAGTGACAGGGCAGAGACCCAGTACTTC CATSDRAETQYF
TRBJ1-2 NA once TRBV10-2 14 TGCGCCAGCAGTGAGTCGGCAGGGATGCACGGCTACACCTTC CASSESAGMHGYTF
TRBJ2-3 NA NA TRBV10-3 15 TGTGCCATCAGTGAGACCCAGGGATACACAGATACGCAGTATTTT CAISETQGYTDTQYF
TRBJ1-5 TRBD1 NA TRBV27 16 TGTGCCAGCAGTTCCCAGACAGGGGGCTTTAATCAGCCCCAGCATTTT CASSSQTGGFNQPQHF
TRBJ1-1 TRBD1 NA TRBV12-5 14 TGTGCTAGCAGTTTACAGGGGCTGAACACTGAAGCTTTCTTT CASSLQGLNTEAFF
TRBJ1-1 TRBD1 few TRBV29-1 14 TGCAGCGTCGCATTTGGACAGGTAGCGAGCGGCGCTTTCTTT CSVAFGQVASGAFF
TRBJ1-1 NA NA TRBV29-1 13 TGCAGCGTTGTATCCAGCTACAGCACTGAAGCTTTCTTT CSVVSSYSTEAFF
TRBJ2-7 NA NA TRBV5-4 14 TGTGCCAGCAGCTTATTACAGGGAACCTACGAGCAGTACTTC CASSLLQGTYEQYF
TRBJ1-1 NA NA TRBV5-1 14 TGCGCCAGCAGCTCGTATCCGGGGGGAACTGAAGCTTTCTTT CASSSYPGGTEAFF
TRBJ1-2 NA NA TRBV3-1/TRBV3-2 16 TGTGCCAGCAGCCAAGGCTTCCAGGGTATGCTATCTAGCTACACCTTC CASSQGFQGMLSSYTF
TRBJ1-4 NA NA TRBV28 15 TGTGCCAGCAGTTTAGGAATCATGGAGGGTCGAGGGGTGTTTTTT CASSLGIMEGRGVFF
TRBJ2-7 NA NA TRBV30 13 TGTGCCTGGAGGGGGAAGGGGAACCACGAGCAGTACTTC CAWRGKGNHEQYF
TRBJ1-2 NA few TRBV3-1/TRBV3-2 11 TGTGCCAGCAGCTCCCACGGGGGCTACACCTTC CASSSHGGYTF
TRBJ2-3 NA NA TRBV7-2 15 TGTGCCAGCAGCGTTGTGACTCGGCCCCCAGATACGCAGTATTTT CASSVVTRPPDTQYF
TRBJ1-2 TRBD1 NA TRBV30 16 TGTGCCTGGAGTAATACAGGGGGCGGTGCTAACTATGGCTACACCTTC CAWSNTGGGANYGYTF
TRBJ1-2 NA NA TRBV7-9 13 TGTGCCAGCAGCTTTACGGGGGGCTATGGCTACACCTTC CASSFTGGYGYTF
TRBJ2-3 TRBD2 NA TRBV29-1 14 TGCAGCGTACAAACTAGCGGGGTCACAGATACGCAGTATTTT CSVQTSGVTDTQYF
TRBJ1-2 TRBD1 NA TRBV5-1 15 TGCGCCGGCAGCTTTGATCTCGGGACAGGCTATGGCTACACCTTC CAGSFDLGTGYGYTF
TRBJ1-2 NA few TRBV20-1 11 TGCAGTGCTAGAGAACCAGGTGGCTACACCTTC CSAREPGGYTF
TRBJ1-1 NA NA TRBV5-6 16 TGTGCCAGCAGCTTTGTATTAAGGAGATGGGACACTGAAGCTTTCTTT CASSFVLRRWDTEAFF
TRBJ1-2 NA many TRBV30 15 TGTGCCTGGAGCGACTACCAACCCGGCGGCTATGGCTACACCTTC CAWSDYQPGGYGYTF
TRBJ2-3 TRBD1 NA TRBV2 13 TGTGCCAGCAAGGGACAGGGTACAGATACGCAGTATTTT CASKGQGTDTQYF
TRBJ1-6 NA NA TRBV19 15 TGTGCCAGTAGTCCCAGGTCAGGCGATAATTCACCCCTCCACTTT CASSPRSGDNSPLHF
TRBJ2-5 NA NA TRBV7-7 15 TGTGCTAGCAGCCCCCGACACCTGACACAAGAGACCCAGTACTTC CASSPRHLTQETQYF
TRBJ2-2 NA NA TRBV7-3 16 TGTGCCAGCAGCTTAACAGCGAATGTTTACGCCGGGGAGCTGTTTTTT CASSLTANVYAGELFF
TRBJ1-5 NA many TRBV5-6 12 TGTGCCAGCAGCTTCTATGGTCAGCCCCAGCATTTT CASSFYGQPQHF
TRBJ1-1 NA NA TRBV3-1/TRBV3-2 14 TGTGCCAGCAGCCCGGGGGACCTGAACACTGAAGCTTTCTTT CASSPGDLNTEAFF